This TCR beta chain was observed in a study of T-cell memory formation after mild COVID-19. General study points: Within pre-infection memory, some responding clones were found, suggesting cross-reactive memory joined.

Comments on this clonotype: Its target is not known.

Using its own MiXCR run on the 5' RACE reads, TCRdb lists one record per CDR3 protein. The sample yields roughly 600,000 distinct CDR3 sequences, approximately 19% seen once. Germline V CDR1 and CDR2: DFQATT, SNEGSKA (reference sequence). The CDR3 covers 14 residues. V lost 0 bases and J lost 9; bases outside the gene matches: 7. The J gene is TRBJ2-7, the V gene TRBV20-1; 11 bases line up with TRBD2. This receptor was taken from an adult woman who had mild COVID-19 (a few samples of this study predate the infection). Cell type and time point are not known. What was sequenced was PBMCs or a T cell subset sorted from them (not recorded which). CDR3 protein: CSARDPTSGSWQYF. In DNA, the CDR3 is TGCAGTGCTAGAGATCCCACTAGCGGGAGTTGGCAGTACTTC.